This TCR beta chain appears in the sequencing data of a study of shared clonotypes between healthy human individuals (dated by TCRdb to about 2020). In terms of the full investigation: Three men and a couple of women, aged 18 to 49 years, made up the cohort. For each donor, CD4 naive and CD4 memory were each run on three plates, CD8 naive on two plates, and CD8 memory on one plate. Blood TCR repertoires of about five healthy adults were deeply sequenced to estimate repertoire size and the extent of clonotype sharing between individuals. To increase sequencing depth and limit assay-specific biases, different laboratories used diverse techniques to prepare libraries and sequence TCR repertoires. Between about 0.94 and 10 billion PBMCs per donor were obtained by leukapheresis.

Using the deep immunoSEQ assay, multiplex PCR amplified TCR CDR3 regions from genomic DNA. Genomic DNA extracted from each cell subset was distributed evenly over all wells of several immunoSEQ 96-well plates, and each plate served as one replicate. For sorted subsets, 200 ng of genomic DNA, equivalent to 25,000 to 30,000 T cell genomes, went into each replicate PCR. Purified libraries were measured with a Qubit 3.0 fluorometer, size-checked on a Bioanalyzer 2100, and measured again with the KAPA Library Quantification kit. Each immunoSEQ 96-well plate was sequenced on its own single-read 150-cycle Illumina NextSeq 550 flow cell. On the study's bioinformatics: The immunoSEQ output contained only junctional sequences without quality scores, so filtering could not match that applied to full-length reads. Sequences were annotated with PyIR, a Python wrapper for IgBLAST v1.9, and V/J genes and CDR3 were assigned using IMGT germline references. Reads with weak V/J assignments (E-value above 1e-6), missing CDR3, stop codons, out-of-frame junctions, or ambiguous translated residues were removed. V3J clonotypes were defined as sequences sharing an identical inferred V gene, J gene, and CDR3 amino acid sequence. Percentage overlap between repertoires was calculated by dividing the number of shared unique clonotypes by the size of the smaller repertoire. Three approaches were used to assess repertoire richness: RTK rarefaction, the Chao1 estimator, and Recon v2.1 estimates of unobserved clonotypes. Generation probabilities were computed with OLGA for all TCRbeta clonotypes obtained by the gDNA method from several donors. TCRdb took this table from immuneACCESS and kept in-frame rearrangements with V and J called. Such tables lack part of the clones; where checked against another copy, unresolved V genes explain under half of the gap, and the rest is unexplained. The V and J calls and the clone size are those of that table, but D and trimming were determined from the DNA. The table for this sample lists 1.4 million or so clones; approximately 98.5% of them were counted only once. Together, the top ten hold roughly 0.35% of the sample.

What the work shows at the level of the full study, not this receptor alone: Sharing across a handful of donors was observed for around 5% of naive CD4, 3.5% of naive CD8, about 2.3% of memory CD4, and approximately 0.41% of memory CD8 clonotypes. Naive subsets generally had larger estimated clonotype richness than memory subsets did. Only blood was sampled, and tissue TCR repertoires likely differ from those in blood. Rarefaction of sorted-subset datasets indicated incomplete sequencing despite the large sequencing depth. Based on pairwise subsampling, the degree of clonotype sharing among donors was expected to be affected by sequencing depth. Because the study included a small number of donors, the genetic and exposure-history diversity represented was limited. Compared with non-shared clonotypes, clonotypes shared by all four sorted-subset donors had higher generation probabilities.

Donors were healthy HIV-negative adults with no recently reported acute infections or vaccinations. Only Caucasian adults living in Nashville, Tennessee, USA were represented among the donors. CD4+ T cells were enriched by magnetic negative selection; naive cells were then positively selected on CD45RA, and the negative fraction formed the memory subset. Blood was obtained by leukapheresis, after which PBMCs were separated by Ficoll-Histopaque density gradient centrifugation and cryopreserved in liquid nitrogen vapor phase. Analytical flow cytometry was used to check the purity and quantity of each magnetically sorted T cell population. From each sorted fraction, genomic DNA was isolated and quantified by UV absorbance on a Nanodrop 2000c. V ends up 4 bases short and J 4 bases short, with an unmatched junction base count of 5. Including the terminal cysteine and phenylalanine, the CDR3 comprises 16 residues. The only DNA kept is the CDR3, 48 bases in frame from the first base. CDR1 MGHDK and CDR2 SYGVNS are derived from the germline V gene.

Of note for this clone: What antigen it recognizes has not been identified. One base away there is no much larger clone; base qualities are not given.

Specimen: naive CD4+ T cells sorted from blood. The cell subset or site label here, explained by the study, means: CD45RA+ positively selected. The sequence came from a man aged 25 to 45 in good health. The chain uses TRBV25-1 and TRBJ2-2, and 11 junctional nucleotides match TRBD1. The CDR3 sequence is CASSVLGTGGTGELFF. The DNA is as follows: TGTGCCAGCAGTGTCCTCGGGACAGGGGGCACCGGGGAGCTGTTTTTT.